The 23 T cell receptor beta chains below come from one sample, sequenced in a study of hypomethylating agent response in myelodysplastic syndrome. Assay used: immunoSEQ multiplex PCR; TCRdb lists only in-frame clones, some missing. In the table there are 6,000 to 8,000 clones, more than 80% of which are singletons. Source: bone marrow, taken before or after starting hypomethylating agent treatment for myelodysplastic syndrome (not recorded which). These receptors were taken from a human donor with myelodysplastic syndrome.

This chain uses TRBV9 with TRBJ1-1, with D tentatively TRBD1 (5 bases). The V and J ends lost 4 bases and 1 base respectively, with 11 bases between them. The CDR3 has 14 amino acids. Germline V gives CDR1 SGDLS, CDR2 YYNGEE. DNA of the CDR3: TGTGCCAGCAGCCCCTCGGGGCGGAACACTGAAGCTTTCTTT. Protein product: CASSPSGRNTEAFF. Using reference TRBV9 and TRBJ1-1 for the parts outside the CDR3, the full variable domain is DSGVTQTPKHLITATGQRVTLRCSPRSGDLSVYWYQQSLDQGLQFLIQYYNGEERAKGNILERFSAQQFPDLHSELNLSSLELGDSALYFCASSPSGRNTEAFFGQGTRLTVV.

The V gene is TRBV7-8, the J gene TRBJ1-5, with TRBD1 identical over 7 bases. The CDR3 sequence is 15 residues long. Trimming at V came to 8 bases and at J to 1 base, leaving 8 bases not matched to a gene. Germline assignment: CDR1 SGHVS and CDR2 FQNEAQ. This chain's CDR3 is CASQKMTGSNQPQHF. In DNA form, the CDR3 reads TGTGCCAGCCAGAAAATGACAGGGAGCAATCAGCCCCAGCATTTT. The full variable domain, in which reference TRBV7-8 and TRBJ1-5 provide the parts outside the CDR3, is GAGVSQSPRYKVAKRGQDVALRCDPISGHVSLFWYQQALGQGPEFLTYFQNEAQLDKSGLPSDRFFAERPEGSVSTLKIQRTQQEDSAVYLCASQKMTGSNQPQHFGDGTRLSIL.

This chain links TRBV23-1 with TRBJ2-1, with D maybe TRBD1 (6 bases). TRBV23-1 carries the ORF label, with uncertain function. The CDR3 is 15 residues long. The V gene lost 3 bases and the J gene lost 4 bases, with 13 bases spanning the gap. The CDR3 DNA reads as TGCGCCAGCAGTCATTTTCCAGGGGTATACAATGAGCAGTTCTTC. Its protein product is CASSHFPGVYNEQFF.

J is TRBJ2-1 and V is TRBV6-6; TRBD2 matches 11 bases. CDR1 MNHNY and CDR2 SVGAGI come from the germline V gene (reference sequence). V lost 6 bases to trimming and J lost 7 bases; unmatched junction nucleotides: 8. The CDR3 length is 15 residues. In DNA form, the CDR3 reads TGTGCCAGCAGGGCGGGACTAGCGGAGGGGAATGAGCAGTTCTTC. Protein product: CASRAGLAEGNEQFF.

The chain employs TRBV7-8 and TRBJ1-3; D is perhaps TRBD1 (5 bases). Trimming pared 4 bases from V and 0 bases from J, leaving 13 bases between. Germline CDR1 reads SGHVS; CDR2 reads FQNEAQ. The CDR3 consists of 16 residues. The CDR3 DNA reads TGTGCCAGCAGCTCAACGGGGGGGGGCTCTGGAAACACCATATATTTT. It yields the protein CASSSTGGGSGNTIYF.

On this clone itself: The limits of the CDR3 on the DNA are not certain, so only TCRdb's listed CDR3 is given. The chain is built from TRBV5-6 and TRBJ2-3; the table gives TRBD2 as D, unverified against the DNA. Germline V gene lookup returns CDR1 SGHDT and CDR2 YYEEEE. The CDR3 spans 16 amino acids, including both terminal residues. The CDR3 loop is CASSFGPGLGPDTQYF.

This rearrangement joins TRBV11-3 to TRBJ2-2; TRBD2 matches 9 bases. Germline CDR1 and CDR2: SGHNT and YENEEA. CDR3 length: 18 residues. Trimming at V came to 5 bases and at J to 2 bases, leaving 12 bases not matched to a gene. CDR3 sequence: CASSPQGGRVLNTGELFF. CDR3 nucleotides: TGTGCCAGCAGCCCACAGGGCGGGAGGGTCCTTAACACCGGGGAGCTGTTTTTT.

As DNA, the CDR3 is TGCAGCGTTGATCGAGACACCGGGGAGCTGTTTTTT. It translates to CSVDRDTGELFF. The rearrangement links TRBV29-1 to TRBJ2-2; D remains ambiguous. CDR3 size: 12 residues. Trimming stripped 3 bases from V and 3 bases from J, with 5 bases between. The V gene's germline CDR1 is SQVTM and CDR2 ANQGSEA.

This chain links TRBV7-9 with TRBJ2-7, with 9 nucleotides matching TRBD2. The CDR3 contains 16 residues. Germline CDR1 SEHNR, CDR2 FQNEAQ (reference sequence). The V segment lost 3 bases and the J segment 4 bases; nucleotides outside the gene matches: 10. This CDR3 is CASSLGLAGVHYEQYF. The CDR3 nucleotides are TGTGCCAGCAGCTTGGGATTAGCGGGAGTTCATTACGAGCAGTACTTC.

This clone occurred a few times. V gene TRBV7-9 combines with J gene TRBJ1-2; TRBD1 matches at 8 bases. CDR3 length equals 13 residues. Germline lookup yields CDR1 SEHNR and CDR2 FQNEAQ (reference sequence). V dropped 3 bases and J dropped 6; count of bases not matched to a gene: 3. For the CDR3, the DNA is TGTGCCAGCAGCTTGACAGGGGAAAATGGCTACACCTTC. Translating gives CASSLTGENGYTF. The variable domain in full, completed from reference TRBV7-9 and TRBJ1-2, reads DTGVSQNPRHKITKRGQNVTFRCDPISEHNRLYWYRQTLGQGPEFLTYFQNEAQLEKSRLLSDRFSAERPKGSFSTLEIQRTEQGDSAMYLCASSLTGENGYTFGSGTRLTVV.

The rearrangement joins TRBV21-1 to TRBJ2-5; the DNA was not used to check the table's D call, TRBD1. TRBV21-1 corresponds to a pseudogene. The CDR3 has 15 residues. CDR3 sequence (DNA): TGTGCCAGCAGCGACTCAGGACACCCGCGGGAGACCCAGTACTTC. It yields the protein CASSDSGHPRETQYF.

CDR3 coding DNA: TGTGCCAGCAGCATTCCTAGCGGGGGCTACAATGAGCAGTTCTTC. Protein sequence: CASSIPSGGYNEQFF. The J gene is TRBJ2-1, the V gene TRBV9, with 10 bases that match TRBD2. The germline V gene has CDR1 SGDLS and CDR2 YYNGEE. This CDR3 has 15 amino acids. J gave up 3 bases and V 4 bases, and 4 bases lay outside the gene matches.

The chain combines TRBV28 with TRBJ1-2; D might be TRBD1 (6 bases). The V end was cut by 5 bases, the J end by 6 bases, with 16 bases between. The germline V gene has CDR1 MDHEN and CDR2 SYDVKM. This CDR3 is built from 14 residues. CDR3 bases: TGTGCCAGCAGTCCCCTGCGGGGGCTGGATGGCTACACCTTC. Translated: CASSPLRGLDGYTF.

The chain uses TRBV7-9 and TRBJ1-4, with TRBD1 as a possible D gene (5 bases). V lost 6 bases to trimming and J lost 0 bases, with 17 bases between them. This CDR3 has 17 residues. Germline CDR1 reads SEHNR; CDR2 reads FQNEAQ (reference sequence). The CDR3 here is CASREGATHATNEKLFF. CDR3 DNA: TGTGCCAGCAGGGAAGGGGCCACTCATGCAACTAATGAAAAACTGTTTTTT.

This clone was counted a single time. The chain recombines TRBV15 with TRBJ2-3, with 15 bases identical to TRBD2. The V gene's germline CDR1 is LNHNV and CDR2 YYDKDF (reference sequence). CDR3 length: 16 residues. V trimming: 5 bases; J trimming: 5 bases; junction bases outside the gene matches: 5. CDR3 sequence (DNA): TGTGCCACCAGCTCGACGGGACTAGCGGGAGGAGATACGCAGTATTTT. Protein: CATSSTGLAGGDTQYF.

The chain employs TRBV28 and TRBJ2-5; no definite D call. Germline lookup yields CDR1 MDHEN and CDR2 SYDVKM. V was trimmed by 1 base and J by 5 bases, leaving 5 bases between them. The CDR3 spans 12 residues. DNA of the CDR3: TGTGCCAGCAGTTTATTCAGGGAGACCCAGTACTTC. Encoded protein: CASSLFRETQYF.

The rearrangement uses TRBV6-5 and TRBJ1-3; D unresolved. This CDR3 region has 15 residues. Trimming stripped 6 bases from V and 8 bases from J, with 20 bases between. The germline V gene encodes CDR1 MNHEY and CDR2 SVGAGI. The CDR3 protein is CASRAPGSPADTIYF. CDR3 nucleotides: TGTGCCAGCAGGGCCCCCGGGTCTCCCGCGGACACCATATATTTT.

The chain couples TRBV27 to TRBJ2-7, with D maybe TRBD2 (5 bases). V lost 1 base to trimming and J lost 1 base, with 11 bases between them. CDR3 length: 15 amino acids. From germline, CDR1 is MNHEY and CDR2 SMNVEV (reference sequence). The CDR3 bases are TGTGCCAGCAGTTTATATTACGGAGGATCCTACGAGCAGTACTTC. Encoded protein: CASSLYYGGSYEQYF.

The rearrangement uses TRBV2 and TRBJ2-3; D might be TRBD2 (5 bases). V was clipped by 4 bases and J by 0 bases, with 14 bases between them. The CDR3 sequence is 16 residues long. In germline, CDR1 is SNHLY, CDR2 FYNNEI. CDR3 loop: CASSARQLASTDTQYF. The CDR3 DNA reads TGTGCCAGCAGTGCTCGGCAGCTAGCTAGCACAGATACGCAGTATTTT.

The chain couples TRBV27 to TRBJ2-5; a possible D gene is TRBD1 (5 bases). CDR1 is MNHEY, CDR2 SMNVEV, per germline (reference sequence). The CDR3 extends over 14 amino acids. V gave up 1 base and J gave up 2 bases, with 8 bases separating them. CDR3 residues: CASSLWGRQETQYF. DNA for the CDR3: TGTGCCAGCAGTTTATGGGGCAGGCAAGAGACCCAGTACTTC.

This clone was counted a few times. The chain uses TRBV5-4 and TRBJ1-3; 8 bases line up with TRBD1. This CDR3 region has 15 residues. Trimming cost V 4 bases and J 3 bases; bases outside gene matches: 6. CDR1 is SGHNT, CDR2 YYREEE, per germline (reference sequence). DNA for the CDR3: TGTGCCAGCAGCGCGGACAGGGTGGGTGGAAACACCATATATTTT. It translates to CASSADRVGGNTIYF. Complete variable domain (other parts from reference TRBV5-4 and TRBJ1-3): ETGVTQSPTHLIKTRGQQVTLRCSSQSGHNTVSWYQQALGQGPQFIFQYYREEENGRGNFPPRFSGLQFPNYSSELNVNALELDDSALYLCASSADRVGGNTIYFGEGSWLTVV.

A few counts support this clone. J is TRBJ1-2 and V is TRBV19; D not certain. In germline, CDR1 is LNHDA, CDR2 SQIVND (reference sequence). V was shortened by 0 bases and J by 4 bases, with 15 bases between the two germline ends. The CDR3 is 16 amino acids. The CDR3 loop reads CASSIDNHAGTYGYTF. The CDR3 nucleotides read TGTGCCAGTAGTATAGATAATCACGCAGGAACCTATGGCTACACCTTC.

J is TRBJ2-7 and V is TRBV4-1, with D perhaps being TRBD1 or TRBD2 (5 bases each). The CDR3 is 15 residues long. Germline CDR1 is MGHRA and CDR2 is YSYEKL. The V end lost 0 bases, the J end lost 3 bases, and 12 bases lay between the germline ends. The CDR3 here is CASSQDGTAVYEQYF. The CDR3 DNA reads as TGCGCCAGCAGCCAAGATGGGACGGCAGTCTACGAGCAGTACTTC.